Each of the 30 T cell receptor beta chains below was sequenced from the same sample in a study of blood T cell repertoires in COVID-19. Only in-frame clones appear in the TCRdb table, and some are missing; sequencing was by immunoSEQ multiplex PCR. The table has 60,000 to 95,000 clones, roughly 90% seen once. The sequencing input was peripheral blood. The receptors originated from a woman over 75 with active or convalescent COVID-19.

This sequence joins TRBV18 and TRBJ1-4; 8 nucleotides align to TRBD1. Germline loops: CDR1 KGHSH, CDR2 LQKENI. This CDR3 comprises 14 residues. Unmatched junction bases numbered 3, after V lost 2 bases and J lost 7 bases. The CDR3 DNA sequence: TGTGCCAGCTCACCATCAGGGGGCTCTGAAAAACTGTTTTTT. Amino acid sequence: CASSPSGGSEKLFF.

V usage is TRBV30 and J usage is TRBJ1-6; D is unresolved. V lost 4 bases and J 2 bases, leaving 12 bases between the germline ends. The CDR3 extends over 15 amino acids. CDR1 is GTSNPN and CDR2 is SVGIG in the germline V gene (reference sequence). CDR3 nucleotide sequence: TGTGCCTGGATACGAACAGCAACCTATAATTCACCCCTCCACTTT. It translates to CAWIRTATYNSPLHF.

This chain links TRBV7-9 with TRBJ2-2; 9 bases fit TRBD1. CDR3 length: 15 amino acids. J was trimmed by 7 bases and V by 6 bases; bases with no gene match: 9. Germline CDR1 is SEHNR and CDR2 is FQNEAQ (reference sequence). The CDR3 DNA is TGTGCCAGCAGAGTCCGGGACAGGGTTGACGGGGAGCTGTTTTTT. Its translation: CASRVRDRVDGELFF.

The chain uses TRBV7-2 and TRBJ2-5; D unclear. The V gene lost 0 bases and the J gene lost 3 bases, with 11 bases spanning the gap. Germline values: CDR1 SGHTA, CDR2 FQGNSA. There are 15 residues in the CDR3. In nucleotides, the CDR3 is TGTGCCAGCAGCTTAGCCCCCTTGCGTAAAGAGACCCAGTACTTC. Encoded protein: CASSLAPLRKETQYF.

The chain carries TRBV29-1 and TRBJ1-2; the D is unclear. The germline V gene encodes CDR1 SQVTM and CDR2 ANQGSEA. Trimming pared 4 bases from V and 4 bases from J, leaving 7 bases between. The CDR3 is 11 amino acids. The CDR3 loop reads CSVVDTYGYTF. Here the CDR3 DNA reads TGCAGCGTTGTCGACACCTATGGCTACACCTTC.

Of note for this clone: Other DNA sequences within the sample encode an identical CDR3. This sequence joins TRBV12-3 or TRBV12-4 and TRBJ2-7, with 9 bases aligning to TRBD1. With 3 bases clipped from V and 3 bases from J, the junction kept 0 bases outside the gene matches. The CDR3 totals 13 residues. CDR3 protein: CASSLGQGYEQYF. CDR3 nucleotide sequence: TGTGCCAGCAGTTTGGGACAGGGCTACGAGCAGTACTTC.

This clone was seen just once. J is TRBJ1-2 and V is TRBV6-2 or TRBV6-3; D remains ambiguous. CDR1 is MNHEY and CDR2 is SVGEGT in the germline V gene. CDR3 size: 15 residues. The V and J ends lost 5 bases and 4 bases respectively, with 17 bases between them. CDR3 sequence reads: CASSKDFYVVYGYTF. Here the CDR3 DNA reads TGTGCCAGCAGTAAGGACTTTTACGTGGTCTATGGCTACACCTTC.

The CDR3 region is CASSPTGLEQFF. The CDR3, as DNA: TGCGCCAGCAGCCCGACAGGTTTAGAGCAGTTCTTC. The rearrangement joins TRBV4-3 to TRBJ2-1; D may be TRBD1 (6 bases). CDR1 and CDR2 (germline): LGHNA, YSLEER. This CDR3 is 12 amino acids long. V shed 4 bases and J shed 10 bases, with 11 bases lying between them.

This clone occurred once. The rearrangement links TRBV7-4 to TRBJ1-5, with TRBD1 as a possible D gene (6 bases). V dropped 2 bases and J dropped 0 bases, with 20 bases sitting between them. The CDR3 runs 19 residues. Looked up from germline, CDR1 is SGHVT and CDR2 is SQSDAQ. The CDR3 loop is CASSLYNHGTLFSNQPQHF. The CDR3 nucleotides are TGTGCCAGCAGCTTATATAACCACGGGACACTCTTTAGCAATCAGCCCCAGCATTTT.

This clone has just a few counts. The J gene is TRBJ1-4, the V gene TRBV11-2; the D gene is possibly TRBD1 (6 bases). The V end lost 1 base, the J end lost 8 bases, and 14 bases lay between the germline ends. This CDR3 has 15 amino acids. Per the germline V gene, CDR1 is SGHAT and CDR2 is FQNNGV. The chain's CDR3 is CASSLVQGKNEKLFF. DNA of the CDR3: TGTGCCAGCAGCTTAGTACAGGGTAAAAACGAAAAACTGTTTTTT.

V gene TRBV27 combines with J gene TRBJ2-2; TRBD1 might be the D (7 bases). This CDR3 region has 15 residues. Trimming cost V 5 bases and J 0 bases, with 10 bases left between them. Germline V gene lookup returns CDR1 MNHEY and CDR2 SMNVEV (reference sequence). CDR3 sequence: CASSAGTANTGELFF. CDR3 coding DNA: TGTGCCAGCAGTGCGGGGACAGCGAACACCGGGGAGCTGTTTTTT.

This clone has a handful of counts. The V gene is TRBV5-3, the J gene TRBJ1-1, with 7 bases fitting TRBD1. TRBV5-3 falls under the ORF class, with uncertain function. This CDR3 has 16 residues. Trimming at V came to 4 bases and at J to 9 bases, leaving 18 bases not matched to a gene. CDR3 amino acids: CARSLSRQGGPKKAFF. In DNA, the CDR3 is TGTGCCAGAAGCCTCTCCCGACAGGGCGGTCCAAAAAAAGCTTTCTTT.

The chain carries TRBV3-1 (or the pseudogene TRBV3-2) and TRBJ2-7, with 7 positions matching TRBD2. Germline-derived CDR1 and CDR2 are LGHDT and YNNKEL (reference sequence). The CDR3 extends over 16 amino acids. After removal of 4 bases from V and 2 bases from J, the junction contained 11 bases not matched to a gene. CDR3 DNA: TGTGCCAGCAGCCTGCCCTCAAGCGGGGCGGCCTACGAGCAGTACTTC. Translated, it gives CASSLPSSGAAYEQYF.

This chain links TRBV5-4 with TRBJ2-3; perhaps TRBD1 as D (6 bases). Germline V lookup: CDR1 SGHNT, CDR2 YYREEE (reference sequence). The V end lost 4 bases, the J end lost 5 bases, and 11 bases lay between the germline ends. The length of the CDR3 is 13 residues. The CDR3 DNA reads as TGTGCCAGCAGCCCCCAGGGGAAAGATACGCAGTATTTT. Amino acid sequence: CASSPQGKDTQYF.

The chain employs TRBV10-3 and TRBJ1-2; D perhaps matches TRBD1 (5 bases). This CDR3 spans 15 amino acids. The V gene lost 3 bases and the J gene lost 4 bases, with 15 bases spanning the gap. CDR1 is ENHRY, CDR2 SYGVKD, per germline. Here the CDR3 DNA reads TGTGCCATCAGTGATGGCTGGGGCAGAGGCTATGGCTACACCTTC. It specifies CAISDGWGRGYGYTF.

The J gene is TRBJ1-3, the V gene TRBV5-6, with a tentative D call TRBD1 (6 bases). Germline V gene lookup returns CDR1 SGHDT and CDR2 YYEEEE. Between the trimmed V and J ends, which lost 1 base and 0 bases, there was a span of 11 bases. The CDR3 covers 16 residues. For the CDR3, the DNA is TGTGCCAGCAGCTTGACAGGGTTCAACTCTGGAAACACCATATATTTT. Its translation is CASSLTGFNSGNTIYF. The full variable domain, rest sourced from reference TRBV5-6 and TRBJ1-3, is DAGVTQSPTHLIKTRGQQVTLRCSPKSGHDTVSWYQQALGQGPQFIFQYYEEEERQRGNFPDRFSGHQFPNYSSELNVNALLLGDSALYLCASSLTGFNSGNTIYFGEGSWLTVV.

The rearrangement links TRBV5-4 to TRBJ2-7, with 7 bases identical to TRBD2. The germline CDR1 and CDR2 sequences are SGHNT and YYREEE (reference sequence). The trim removed 7 bases at V and 7 bases at J, leaving 11 bases unmatched. The CDR3 runs 13 residues. The CDR3 DNA reads TGTGCCAGCGCGATAGGCGGGGGAGATGAGCAGTACTTC. Translated, it gives CASAIGGGDEQYF.

The CDR3 nucleotides read TGTGCCAGCAGAAACCCTGGGACAGGACGAATTGGCTACACCTTC. Amino acids: CASRNPGTGRIGYTF. The chain employs TRBV6-5 and TRBJ1-2; 8 bases align to TRBD1. Germline V gene lookup returns CDR1 MNHEY and CDR2 SVGAGI. CDR3 length equals 15 residues. Losses at the gene ends were 6 bases for V and 7 bases for J; bases not matched to a gene: 13.

The CDR3 DNA reads TGTGCCACCCCGCGGACAGGACCTAACTATGGCTACACCTTC. Its protein product is CATPRTGPNYGYTF. This sequence joins TRBV2 and TRBJ1-2; 7 bases agree with TRBD1. The CDR3 runs 14 residues. Germline V CDR1 and CDR2: SNHLY, FYNNEI. With 10 bases clipped from V and 0 bases from J, the junction kept 8 bases outside the gene matches.

The genes are TRBV30 and TRBJ2-3; 9 nucleotides match TRBD2. CDR3 size: 15 residues. The V and J ends lost 4 bases and 5 bases, in that order; junction bases with no gene match: 10. The germline V gene encodes CDR1 GTSNPN and CDR2 SVGIG (reference sequence). The CDR3 loop reads CAWISGGWEQDTQYF. CDR3 DNA sequence: TGTGCCTGGATTAGCGGGGGCTGGGAACAAGATACGCAGTATTTT.

The V gene is TRBV28, the J gene TRBJ1-5; 11 nucleotides align to TRBD1. The germline gives CDR1 MDHEN, CDR2 SYDVKM. The CDR3 is 16 amino acids. With 4 bases clipped from V and 6 bases from J, the junction kept 8 bases outside the gene matches. CDR3 amino acids: CASSSWTGGSGQPQHF. For the CDR3, the DNA is TGTGCCAGCAGTTCCTGGACAGGGGGCTCTGGTCAGCCCCAGCATTTT.

Here the CDR3 reads CASSLHGQTNYGYTF. CDR3 in DNA: TGTGCCAGCAGTTTACATGGACAGACTAACTATGGCTACACCTTC. The rearrangement joins TRBV28 to TRBJ1-2; D is possibly TRBD1 (6 bases). The CDR3 has 15 amino acids. The germline gives CDR1 MDHEN, CDR2 SYDVKM. V was clipped by 2 bases and J by 0 bases, with 10 bases between them.

The chain joins TRBV7-6 to TRBJ2-3, with TRBD2 matching over 10 bases. V was pared by 5 bases and J by 3 bases, with 5 bases of the junction left unmatched. Germline V gene lookup returns CDR1 SGHVS and CDR2 FNYEAQ. This CDR3 comprises 15 residues. CDR3 sequence reads: CASSQAGGVTDTQYF. The CDR3 DNA sequence: TGTGCCAGCAGCCAAGCGGGGGGGGTGACAGATACGCAGTATTTT.

The chain employs TRBV7-9 and TRBJ2-7; 7 bases match TRBD1. The CDR3 runs 14 residues. The germline V gene has CDR1 SEHNR and CDR2 FQNEAQ (reference sequence). Losses at the gene ends were 5 bases for V and 0 bases for J; bases not matched to a gene: 4. DNA of the CDR3: TGTGCCAGCAGCACAGGGGTTTTCTCCTACGAGCAGTACTTC. This translates into CASSTGVFSYEQYF.

V and J are TRBV19 and TRBJ1-1; D is uncertain. Per the germline V gene, CDR1 is LNHDA and CDR2 is SQIVND (reference sequence). With 3 bases removed from V and 0 bases from J, the gap between germline ends came to 8 bases. This CDR3 region has 14 residues. The CDR3 here is CASSIGQVNTEAFF. The CDR3 DNA follows: TGTGCCAGTAGTATCGGTCAGGTGAACACTGAAGCTTTCTTT.

The rearrangement uses TRBV20-1 and TRBJ2-7, with a possible D match to TRBD2 (5 bases). This CDR3 region has 11 residues. The germline V gene has CDR1 DFQATT and CDR2 SNEGSKA (reference sequence). V was trimmed by 3 bases and J by 3 bases, leaving 6 bases between them. CDR3 bases: TGCAGTGCTAGCCGGGGCTACGAGCAGTACTTC. This translates into CSASRGYEQYF.

This clone was recorded once. This sequence joins TRBV10-2 and TRBJ2-5; D is perhaps TRBD1 (6 bases). Deletions cut 8 bases from V and 2 bases from J, with 18 bases between. The CDR3 runs 15 residues. Germline V gene sequence: CDR1 WSHSY, CDR2 SAAADI. This CDR3 is CASLETGTPQETQYF. As DNA, the CDR3 is TGCGCCAGCCTAGAGACAGGAACTCCACAAGAGACCCAGTACTTC.

The genes are TRBV28 and TRBJ1-3, with no clear D. The CDR3 is 14 amino acids. V lost 3 bases, J lost 3 bases, and 9 bases lay in between. Per germline, CDR1 MDHEN and CDR2 SYDVKM. CDR3 residues: CASSFTGVGNTIYF. The CDR3 DNA sequence: TGTGCCAGCAGTTTTACCGGGGTTGGAAACACCATATATTTT.

This chain links TRBV6-2 or TRBV6-3 with TRBJ2-1; 9 nucleotides line up with TRBD2. The V gene end was trimmed by 3 bases and the J gene end by 7 bases; junction bases not matched to a gene: 4. The CDR3 totals 14 residues. Germline CDR1 is MNHEY and CDR2 is SVGEGT. CDR3 amino acids: CASSYLAGHNEQFF. The DNA for the CDR3 is TGTGCCAGCAGTTATCTAGCGGGGCATAATGAGCAGTTCTTC.

The chain joins TRBV6-5 to TRBJ1-1; 10 bases align to TRBD1. This CDR3 comprises 15 residues. V was clipped by 5 bases and J by 11 bases; unmatched bases: 14. From germline, CDR1 is MNHEY and CDR2 SVGAGI. The CDR3 loop is CASSRAGTGAPVAFF. Written as DNA, the CDR3 is TGTGCCAGCAGTCGAGCCGGGACAGGGGCCCCAGTGGCTTTCTTT.